This TCR beta chain comes out of a study of blood T cell repertoires in COVID-19. Study information: Some COVID-19 samples were acute and others convalescent; all came from the United States, Italy and Spain. T cells, B-cell-depleted T cells, or PBMCs provided the cDNA or gDNA that served as material.

Methods used by the authors: Reference gene primers were amplified, and this amplification served to estimate nucleated cell counts. Some clones are missing from TCRdb's copy, which holds only in-frame ones; the method was immunoSEQ multiplex PCR. V and J calls and clone size come straight from that table; D and trimming were deduced from the DNA. The sample consists of some 210,000 clones, over 75% of them appearing once. Input material: peripheral blood. This TCR derives from a woman in her thirties or forties with acute or convalescent COVID-19.

The CDR3 bases are TGTGCCAGCAGCCAAGGGCGGGGGCCCGGGGAGACCCAGTACTTC. Its translation: CASSQGRGPGETQYF. The gene calls are TRBV3-1 (or the pseudogene TRBV3-2) and TRBJ2-5, with a possible D match to TRBD2 (7 bases). This CDR3 contains 15 residues. V was shortened by 1 base and J by 5 bases, with 14 bases between the two germline ends. Per germline, CDR1 LGHDT and CDR2 YNNKEL (reference sequence).